This entry concerns a single T cell receptor beta chain. The CDR3 extends over 18 amino acids. V was shortened by 2 bases and J by 5 bases, with 24 bases between the two germline ends. Germline CDR1 MGHRA, CDR2 YSYEKL. The assay was immunoSEQ multiplex PCR, and TCRdb's table has in-frame clones only and misses some. Of about 240,000 clones in the sample, more than 75% are singletons; the top ten hold 3.3%. These data originate in a study of blood T cell repertoires in COVID-19. The overall study: The cDNA or gDNA used as material had been derived from T cells, B-cell-depleted T cells, or PBMCs.

The clonotype comes from a woman in her thirties or forties with acute COVID-19. V gene TRBV4-1 combines with J gene TRBJ2-5; TRBD2 is a possible D gene (6 bases). Sequencing input: PBMCs or T cells enriched from blood (not recorded which). The CDR3 protein is CASSQTVGGAGAGETQYF. The CDR3 DNA reads TGCGCCAGCAGCCAAACCGTTGGGGGAGCTGGTGCGGGGGAGACCCAGTACTTC.